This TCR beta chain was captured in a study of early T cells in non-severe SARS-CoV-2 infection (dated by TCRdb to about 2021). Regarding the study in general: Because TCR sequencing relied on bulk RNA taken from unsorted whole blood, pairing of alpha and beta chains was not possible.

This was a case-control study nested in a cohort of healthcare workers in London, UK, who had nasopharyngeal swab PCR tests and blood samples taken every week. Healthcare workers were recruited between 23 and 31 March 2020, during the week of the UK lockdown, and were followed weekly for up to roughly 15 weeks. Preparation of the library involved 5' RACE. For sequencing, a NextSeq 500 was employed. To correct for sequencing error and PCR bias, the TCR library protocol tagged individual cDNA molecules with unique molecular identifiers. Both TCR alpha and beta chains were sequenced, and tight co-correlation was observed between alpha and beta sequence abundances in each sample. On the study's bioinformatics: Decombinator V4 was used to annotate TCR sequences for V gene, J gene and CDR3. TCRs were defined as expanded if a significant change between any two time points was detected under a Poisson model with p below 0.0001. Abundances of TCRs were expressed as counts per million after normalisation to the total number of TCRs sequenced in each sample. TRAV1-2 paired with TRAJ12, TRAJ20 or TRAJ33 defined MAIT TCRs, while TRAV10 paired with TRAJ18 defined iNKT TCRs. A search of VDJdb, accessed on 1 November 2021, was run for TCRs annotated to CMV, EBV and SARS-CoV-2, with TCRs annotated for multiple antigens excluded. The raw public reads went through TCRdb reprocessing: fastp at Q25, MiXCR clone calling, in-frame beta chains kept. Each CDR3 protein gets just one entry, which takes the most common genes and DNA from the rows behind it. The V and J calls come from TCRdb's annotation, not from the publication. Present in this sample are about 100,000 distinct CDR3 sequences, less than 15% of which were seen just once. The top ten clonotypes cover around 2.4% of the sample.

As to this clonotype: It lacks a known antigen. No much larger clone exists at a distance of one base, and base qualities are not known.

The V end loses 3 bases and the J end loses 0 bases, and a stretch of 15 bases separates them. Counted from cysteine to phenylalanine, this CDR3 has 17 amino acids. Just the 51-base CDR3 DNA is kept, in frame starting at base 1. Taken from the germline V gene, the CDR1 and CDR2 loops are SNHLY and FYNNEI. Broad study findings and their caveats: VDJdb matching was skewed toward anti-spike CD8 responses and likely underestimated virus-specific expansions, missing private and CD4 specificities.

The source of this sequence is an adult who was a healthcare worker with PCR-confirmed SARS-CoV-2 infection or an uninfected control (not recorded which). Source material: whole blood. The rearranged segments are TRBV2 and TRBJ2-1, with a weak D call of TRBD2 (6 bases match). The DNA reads TGTGCCAGCAGTGAGCTAGCGACAGCTAGCTCCTACAATGAGCAGTTCTTC. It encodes CASSELATASSYNEQFF.